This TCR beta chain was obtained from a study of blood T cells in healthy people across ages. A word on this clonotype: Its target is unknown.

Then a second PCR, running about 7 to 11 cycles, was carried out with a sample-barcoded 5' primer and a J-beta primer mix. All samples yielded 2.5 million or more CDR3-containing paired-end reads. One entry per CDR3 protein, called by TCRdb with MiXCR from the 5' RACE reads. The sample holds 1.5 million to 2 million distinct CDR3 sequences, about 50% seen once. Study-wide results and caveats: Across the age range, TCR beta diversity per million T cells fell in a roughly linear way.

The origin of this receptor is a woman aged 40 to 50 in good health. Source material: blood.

The CDR3 DNA follows: TGTGCCACCAGTGGCACCTCAGGGGACAGCACTGAAGCTTTCTTT. Translating it yields CATSGTSGDSTEAFF. V usage is TRBV24-1 and J usage is TRBJ1-1, with TRBD1 identical over 7 bases. The CDR3 is 15 amino acids. Germline CDR1 and CDR2: KGHDR and SFDVKD. Trimming cost V 5 bases and J 4 bases; bases outside gene matches: 9.